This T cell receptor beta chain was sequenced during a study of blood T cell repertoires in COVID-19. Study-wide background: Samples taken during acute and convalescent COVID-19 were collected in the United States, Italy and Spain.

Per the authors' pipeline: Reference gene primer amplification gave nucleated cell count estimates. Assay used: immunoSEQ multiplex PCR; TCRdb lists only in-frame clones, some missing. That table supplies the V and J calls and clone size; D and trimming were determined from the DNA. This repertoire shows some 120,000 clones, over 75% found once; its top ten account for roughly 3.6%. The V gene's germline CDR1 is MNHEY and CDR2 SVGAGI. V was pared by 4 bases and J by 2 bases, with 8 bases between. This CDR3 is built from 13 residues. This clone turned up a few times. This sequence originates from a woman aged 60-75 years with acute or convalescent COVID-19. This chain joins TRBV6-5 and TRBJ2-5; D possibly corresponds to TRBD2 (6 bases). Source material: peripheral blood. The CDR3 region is CASSSTRQETQYF. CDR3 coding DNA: TGTGCCAGCAGTTCGACTAGACAAGAGACCCAGTACTTC.